This T cell receptor beta chain was sequenced during a study of cytomegalovirus exposure and HLA in healthy donors. Germline V gene data show CDR1 as SNHLY and CDR2 as FYNNEI. The CDR3 sequence is 14 residues long. V dropped 6 bases and J dropped 2; count of bases not matched to a gene: 7. In the PCR, 60 Vbeta and 13 Jbeta primers were used. TCRdb's table, derived via immunoSEQ multiplex PCR, lists solely in-frame clones and lacks some. Among about 60,000 clones listed, around 80% were seen once. As for the donors, each was a healthy bone marrow donor. Input material: PBMCs. The sequence came from a woman in her 30s in good health and CMV-seronegative. The V and J genes are TRBV2 and TRBJ2-7; 7 nucleotides align to TRBD1. The CDR3 DNA follows: TGTGCCAGCAGAACAGGGGCCTCAGCCTACGAGCAGTACTTC. The encoded protein is CASRTGASAYEQYF.